This TCR beta chain was recovered during a study of blood T cell repertoires in COVID-19. Germline V gene data show CDR1 as SGHAT and CDR2 as FQDESV (reference sequence). This CDR3 comprises 14 residues. Trimming stripped 3 bases from V and 8 bases from J, with 16 bases between. The assay was immunoSEQ multiplex PCR, and TCRdb's table has in-frame clones only and misses some. The sample carries roughly 100,000 clones, around 81% recorded once. In Seattle, patients joined the study during active infection and were tracked longitudinally. The TCR sequence derives from a man at least 80 years old with COVID-19, enrolled during active disease. Source material: peripheral blood. The chain recombines TRBV11-1 with TRBJ1-1, with D perhaps TRBD1 (6 bases). The CDR3 spells CASSFGTPRVEAFF. The CDR3 nucleotides are TGTGCCAGCAGCTTTGGGACACCCCGGGTGGAAGCTTTCTTT.